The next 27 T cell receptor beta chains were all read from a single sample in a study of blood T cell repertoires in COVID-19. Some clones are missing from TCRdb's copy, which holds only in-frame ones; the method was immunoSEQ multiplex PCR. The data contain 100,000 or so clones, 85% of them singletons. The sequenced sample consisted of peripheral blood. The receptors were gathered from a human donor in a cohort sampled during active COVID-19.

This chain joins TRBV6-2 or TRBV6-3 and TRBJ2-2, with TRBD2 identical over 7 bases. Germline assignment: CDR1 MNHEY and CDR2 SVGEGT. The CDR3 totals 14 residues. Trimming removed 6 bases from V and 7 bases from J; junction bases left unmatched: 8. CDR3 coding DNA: TGTGCCAGCAGCCGGGGAGGGGTTAACGGGGAGCTGTTTTTT. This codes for CASSRGGVNGELFF.

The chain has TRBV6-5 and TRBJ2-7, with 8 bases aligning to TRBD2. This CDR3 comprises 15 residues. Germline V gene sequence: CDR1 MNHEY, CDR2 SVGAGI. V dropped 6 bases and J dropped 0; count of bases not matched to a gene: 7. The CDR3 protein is CASRLTSGGSYEQYF. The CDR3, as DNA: TGTGCCAGCAGACTAACTAGCGGAGGCTCCTACGAGCAGTACTTC.

The CDR3 protein is CASSELVAGGRETQYF. In DNA form, the CDR3 reads TGTGCCAGCAGTGAATTGGTAGCGGGAGGGCGGGAGACCCAGTACTTC. The chain combines TRBV6-1 with TRBJ2-5, with 11 bases aligning to TRBD2. This CDR3 has 16 residues. V lost 2 bases to trimming and J lost 5 bases; unmatched junction nucleotides: 7. Germline V gives CDR1 MNHNS, CDR2 SASEGT.

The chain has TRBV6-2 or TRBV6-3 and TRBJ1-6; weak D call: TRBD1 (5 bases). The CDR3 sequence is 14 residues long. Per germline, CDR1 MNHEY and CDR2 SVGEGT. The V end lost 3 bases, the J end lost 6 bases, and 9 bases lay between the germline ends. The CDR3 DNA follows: TGTGCCAGCAGTTATGTGGGGGGTAATTCACCCCTCCACTTT. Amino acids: CASSYVGGNSPLHF.

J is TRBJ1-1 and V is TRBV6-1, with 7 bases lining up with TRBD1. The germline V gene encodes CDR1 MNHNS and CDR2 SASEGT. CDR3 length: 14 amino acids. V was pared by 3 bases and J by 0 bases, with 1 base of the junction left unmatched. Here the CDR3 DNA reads TGTGCCAGCAGTGAGGGACAGATGAACACTGAAGCTTTCTTT. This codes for CASSEGQMNTEAFF.

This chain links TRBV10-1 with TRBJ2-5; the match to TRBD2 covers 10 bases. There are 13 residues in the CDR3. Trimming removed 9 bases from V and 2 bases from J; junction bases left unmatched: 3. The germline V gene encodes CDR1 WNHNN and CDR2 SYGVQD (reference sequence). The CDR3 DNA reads TGCGCCAGTAGCGGGGGGTTACAAGAGACCCAGTACTTC. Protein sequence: CASSGGLQETQYF.

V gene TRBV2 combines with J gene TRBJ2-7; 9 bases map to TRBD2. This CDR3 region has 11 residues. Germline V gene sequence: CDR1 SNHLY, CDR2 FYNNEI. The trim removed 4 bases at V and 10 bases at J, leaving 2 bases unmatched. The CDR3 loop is CASSVLAGQYF. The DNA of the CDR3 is TGTGCCAGCAGTGTCCTAGCGGGACAGTACTTC.

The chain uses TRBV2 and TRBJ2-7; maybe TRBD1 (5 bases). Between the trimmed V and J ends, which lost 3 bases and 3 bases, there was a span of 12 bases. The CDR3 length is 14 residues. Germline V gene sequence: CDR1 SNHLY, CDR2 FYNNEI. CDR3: CASSDQGSYYEQYF. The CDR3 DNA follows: TGTGCCAGCAGTGACCAGGGTTCCTACTACGAGCAGTACTTC.

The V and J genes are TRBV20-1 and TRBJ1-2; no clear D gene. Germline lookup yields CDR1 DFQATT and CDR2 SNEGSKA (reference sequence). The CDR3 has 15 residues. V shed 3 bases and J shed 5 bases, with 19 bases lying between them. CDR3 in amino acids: CSASSFQVSGYGYTF. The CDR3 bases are TGCAGTGCTAGTTCATTTCAGGTATCGGGGTATGGCTACACCTTC.

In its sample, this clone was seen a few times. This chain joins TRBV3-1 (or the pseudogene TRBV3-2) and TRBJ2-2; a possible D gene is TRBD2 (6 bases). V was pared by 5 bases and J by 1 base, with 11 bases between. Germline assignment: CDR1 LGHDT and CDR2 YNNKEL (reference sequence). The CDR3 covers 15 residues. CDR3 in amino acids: CASSYRDLNTGELFF. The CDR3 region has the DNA TGTGCCAGCAGCTACCGGGACTTGAACACCGGGGAGCTGTTTTTT.

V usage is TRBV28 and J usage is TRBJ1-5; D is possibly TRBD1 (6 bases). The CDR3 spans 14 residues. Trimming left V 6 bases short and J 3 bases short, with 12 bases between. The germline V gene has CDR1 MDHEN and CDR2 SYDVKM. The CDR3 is CASRVTGNNQPQHF. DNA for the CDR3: TGTGCCAGCAGGGTGACAGGAAACAATCAGCCCCAGCATTTT.

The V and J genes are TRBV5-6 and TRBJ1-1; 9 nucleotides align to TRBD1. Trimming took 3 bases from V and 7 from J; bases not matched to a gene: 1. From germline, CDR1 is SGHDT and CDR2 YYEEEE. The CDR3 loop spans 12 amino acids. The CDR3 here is CASSSDRGEAFF. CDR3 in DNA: TGTGCCAGCAGCTCGGACAGGGGTGAAGCTTTCTTT. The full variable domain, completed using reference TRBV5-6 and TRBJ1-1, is DAGVTQSPTHLIKTRGQQVTLRCSPKSGHDTVSWYQQALGQGPQFIFQYYEEEERQRGNFPDRFSGHQFPNYSSELNVNALLLGDSALYLCASSSDRGEAFFGQGTRLTVV.

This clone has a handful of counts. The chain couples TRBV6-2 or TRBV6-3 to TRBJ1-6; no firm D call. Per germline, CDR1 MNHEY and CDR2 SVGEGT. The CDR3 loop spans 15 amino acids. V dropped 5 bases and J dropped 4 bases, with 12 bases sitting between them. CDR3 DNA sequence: TGTGCCAGCAGTCCCAGATTGACTTATAATTCACCCCTCCACTTT. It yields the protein CASSPRLTYNSPLHF.

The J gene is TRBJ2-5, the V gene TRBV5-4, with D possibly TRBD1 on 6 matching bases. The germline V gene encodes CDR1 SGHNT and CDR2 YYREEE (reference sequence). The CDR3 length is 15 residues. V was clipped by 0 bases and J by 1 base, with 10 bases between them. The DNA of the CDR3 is TGTGCCAGCAGCTTGGATACAGGGACCCAAGAGACCCAGTACTTC. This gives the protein CASSLDTGTQETQYF.

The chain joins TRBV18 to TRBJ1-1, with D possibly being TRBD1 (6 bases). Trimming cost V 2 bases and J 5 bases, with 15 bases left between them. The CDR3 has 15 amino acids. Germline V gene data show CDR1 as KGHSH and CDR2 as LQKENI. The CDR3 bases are TGTGCCAGCTCACCAGCGGGAGGGGGAGTTACTGAAGCTTTCTTT. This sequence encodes CASSPAGGGVTEAFF.

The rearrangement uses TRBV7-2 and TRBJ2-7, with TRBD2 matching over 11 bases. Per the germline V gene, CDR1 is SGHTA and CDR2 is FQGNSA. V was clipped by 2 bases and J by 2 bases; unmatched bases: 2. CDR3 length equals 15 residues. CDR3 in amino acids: CASSLNSGRAYEQYF. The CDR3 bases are TGTGCCAGCAGCTTAAATAGCGGGAGGGCCTACGAGCAGTACTTC. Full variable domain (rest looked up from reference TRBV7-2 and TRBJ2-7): GAGVSQSPSNKVTEKGKDVELRCDPISGHTALYWYRQSLGQGLEFLIYFQGNSAPDKSGLPSDRFSAERTGGSVSTLTIQRTQQEDSAVYLCASSLNSGRAYEQYFGPGTRLTVT.

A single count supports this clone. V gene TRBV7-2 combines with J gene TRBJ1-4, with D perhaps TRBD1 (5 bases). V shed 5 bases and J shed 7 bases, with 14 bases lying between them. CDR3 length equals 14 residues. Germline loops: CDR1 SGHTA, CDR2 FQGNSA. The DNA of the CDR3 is TGTGCCAGCAGCCCCCCACCCGGGGGTGAAAAACTGTTTTTT. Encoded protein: CASSPPPGGEKLFF.

CDR3 in DNA: TGCGCCAGCAGCTTGGGGTCTAGCGGGAGTCGGGGCTACAATGAGCAGTTCTTC. It translates to CASSLGSSGSRGYNEQFF. This chain uses TRBV5-1 with TRBJ2-1; 10 positions match TRBD2. The CDR3 covers 18 residues. The germline gives CDR1 SGHRS, CDR2 YFSETQ. With V trimmed by 0 bases and J by 3 bases, 9 bases remained unmatched.

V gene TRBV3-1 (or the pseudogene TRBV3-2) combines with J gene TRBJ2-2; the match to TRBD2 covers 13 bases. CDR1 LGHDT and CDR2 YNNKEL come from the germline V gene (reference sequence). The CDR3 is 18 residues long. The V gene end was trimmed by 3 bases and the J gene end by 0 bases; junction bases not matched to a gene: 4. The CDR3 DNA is TGTGCCAGCAGCCACCGACTAGCGGGAGGTCCGAACACCGGGGAGCTGTTTTTT. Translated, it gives CASSHRLAGGPNTGELFF.

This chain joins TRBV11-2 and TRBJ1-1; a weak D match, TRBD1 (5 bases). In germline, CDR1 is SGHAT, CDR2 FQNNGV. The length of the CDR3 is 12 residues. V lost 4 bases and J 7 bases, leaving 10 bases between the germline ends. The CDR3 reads CASSSQGFEAFF. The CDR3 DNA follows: TGTGCCAGCAGCTCCCAGGGTTTTGAAGCTTTCTTT.

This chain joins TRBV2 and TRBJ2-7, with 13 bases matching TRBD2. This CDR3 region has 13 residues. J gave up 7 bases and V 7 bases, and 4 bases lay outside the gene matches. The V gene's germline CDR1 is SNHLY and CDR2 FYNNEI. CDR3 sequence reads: CASTGLAGSEQYF. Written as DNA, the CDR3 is TGTGCCAGCACGGGACTAGCGGGATCAGAGCAGTACTTC.

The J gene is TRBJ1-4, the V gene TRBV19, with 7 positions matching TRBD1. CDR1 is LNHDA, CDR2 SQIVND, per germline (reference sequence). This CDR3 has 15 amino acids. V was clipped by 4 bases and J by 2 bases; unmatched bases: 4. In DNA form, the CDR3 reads TGTGCCAGTAGTAAATTACAGGGGACTAATGAAAAACTGTTTTTT. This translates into CASSKLQGTNEKLFF.

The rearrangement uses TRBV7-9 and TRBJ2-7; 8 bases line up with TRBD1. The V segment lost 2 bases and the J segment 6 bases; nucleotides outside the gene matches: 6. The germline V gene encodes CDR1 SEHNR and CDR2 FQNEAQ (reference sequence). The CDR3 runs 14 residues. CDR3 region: CASSLMDRVAEQYF. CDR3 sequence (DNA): TGTGCCAGCAGCTTAATGGACAGGGTTGCCGAGCAGTACTTC.

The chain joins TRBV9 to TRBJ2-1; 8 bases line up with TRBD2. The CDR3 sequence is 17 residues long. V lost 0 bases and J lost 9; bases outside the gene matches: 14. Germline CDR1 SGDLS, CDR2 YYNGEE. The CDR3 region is CASSVGLVAGFGGEQFF. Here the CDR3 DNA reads TGTGCCAGCAGCGTAGGGTTGGTAGCGGGATTCGGGGGTGAGCAGTTCTTC.

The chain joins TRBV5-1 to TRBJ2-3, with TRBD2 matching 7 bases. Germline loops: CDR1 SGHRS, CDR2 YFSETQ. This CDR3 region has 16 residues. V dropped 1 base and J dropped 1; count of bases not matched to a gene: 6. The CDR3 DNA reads TGCGCCAGCAGCTTGCTGCGGGGGTCCCGCACAGATACGCAGTATTTT. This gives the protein CASSLLRGSRTDTQYF.

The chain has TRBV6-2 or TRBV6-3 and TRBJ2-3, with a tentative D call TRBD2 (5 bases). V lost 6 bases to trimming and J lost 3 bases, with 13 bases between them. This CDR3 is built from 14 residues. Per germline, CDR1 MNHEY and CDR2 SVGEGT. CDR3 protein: CASSSGIFTDTQYF. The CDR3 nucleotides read TGTGCCAGCAGCTCCGGGATCTTTACAGATACGCAGTATTTT.

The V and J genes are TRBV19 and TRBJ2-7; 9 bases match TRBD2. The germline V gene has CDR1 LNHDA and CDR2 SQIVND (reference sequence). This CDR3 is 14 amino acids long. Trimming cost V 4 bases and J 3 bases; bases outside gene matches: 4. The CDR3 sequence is CASSTLAGNYEQYF. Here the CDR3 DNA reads TGTGCCAGTAGTACCCTAGCGGGGAACTACGAGCAGTACTTC.